The following is a T cell receptor (beta chain) sequence with its context. The antigen is not known. TCRdb's copy holds only in-frame clones and misses some; the assay was immunoSEQ multiplex PCR. The repertoire includes about 40,000 clones, around 84% of them detected once, and about 2.2% sits in the top ten. This sample is drawn from a study of a mutant IDH1 vaccine in newly diagnosed glioma. Study summary: Treated patients comprised approximately 60% males and around 38% females, mean age about 43 years. Those enrolled had earlier been treated with radiotherapy, temozolomide, or both, mostly both. Points from the study as a whole: Seemingly, top peripheral T cell clonotype changes bore no relation to pseudoprogression.

Sample time point: week 11, during vaccination. Each dose of the vaccine consisted of 300 ug of mutant IDH1 20-mer peptide, with topical imiquimod. Newly diagnosed WHO grade 3 or 4 IDH1-mutant, ATRX-lost astrocytomas were identified in the donors. The sequenced sample was PBMCs, obtained from a glioma patient whose treatment included an IDH1 peptide vaccine. This sequence originates from a man aged 35 to 55 with glioma.

This chain's CDR3 is CASSRIGQGKNIQYF. CDR3 bases: TGTGCCAGCAGCCGAATTGGGCAGGGGAAAAACATTCAGTACTTC. V gene TRBV6-5 combines with J gene TRBJ2-4, with D tentatively TRBD1 (6 bases). Per the germline V gene, CDR1 is MNHEY and CDR2 is SVGAGI. Trimming left V 6 bases short and J 4 bases short, with 16 bases between. The CDR3 is made up of 15 amino acids.